The subject of this entry is one T cell receptor beta chain. Its antigen is not known. This record comes from a study of blood T cells in healthy people across ages. This CDR3 has 14 amino acids. V lost 4 bases, J lost 1 base, and 2 bases stayed unmatched. Germline CDR1 SGHRS, CDR2 YFSETQ. Combining a sample-barcoded 5' primer with a J-beta primer mix, a second PCR ran for roughly 7 to 12 cycles. Every sample gave at least 3 million paired-end reads containing CDR3. MiXCR, run by TCRdb on the 5' RACE reads, gives a single entry per CDR3 protein. The sample has more than 650,000 distinct CDR3 sequences; about 20% are singletons. Study-level findings and limits: Naive T cell percentage strongly correlated with TCR beta diversity. The lack of PBMC sorting stopped any conclusive naive versus antigen-experienced comparison.

Each sample yielded at least 5.5 micrograms of PBMC total RNA. The TCR was taken from a man between 65 and 85 years old in good health. The material sequenced was blood. The V gene is TRBV5-1, the J gene TRBJ1-2; 9 nucleotides match TRBD1. CDR3 DNA sequence: TGCGCCAGCAGCGCGGACAGGGGTAACTATGGCTACACCTTC. Amino acid sequence: CASSADRGNYGYTF.